The 21 T cell receptor beta chains presented below share a single source sample, sequenced in a study of beta chain features in type 1 diabetes. Sequencing targeted expressed TCRB transcripts, as all isolated RNA had been reverse transcribed. Clones were read by immunoSEQ multiplex PCR, and TCRdb kept only the in-frame ones, dropping some. The table shows about 300,000 clones, with 7% to 9% occurring only once. Material: central memory CD4+ T cells from blood. Receptors originate from a woman younger than 30 in good health.

The chain uses TRBV13 and TRBJ2-7; D gene ambiguous. Germline V gene sequence: CDR1 PRHDT, CDR2 FYEKMQ (reference sequence). CDR3 length: 14 residues. V lost 0 bases to trimming and J lost 0 bases, with 6 bases between them. The CDR3 sequence is CASSLGKSSYEQYF. CDR3 coding DNA: TGTGCCAGCAGCTTAGGGAAAAGCTCCTACGAGCAGTACTTC. Looking up the rest from reference TRBV13 and TRBJ2-7 gives the full variable domain: AAGVIQSPRHLIKEKRETATLKCYPIPRHDTVYWYQQGPGQDPQFLISFYEKMQSDKGSIPDRFSAQQFSDYHSELNMSSLELGDSALYFCASSLGKSSYEQYFGPGTRLTVT.

This clone was seen only a few times. The J gene is TRBJ2-7, the V gene TRBV29-1; 11 nucleotides agree with TRBD1. Germline loops: CDR1 SQVTM, CDR2 ANQGSEA. V shed 6 bases, J shed 6 bases, and the junction held 7 bases outside the gene matches. The CDR3 totals 13 residues. The CDR3 loop reads CSVRTGGATEQYF. CDR3 coding DNA: TGCAGCGTAAGGACAGGGGGCGCAACCGAGCAGTACTTC.

This clone was seen ten or more times. The V and J genes are TRBV7-3 and TRBJ2-1; no reliable D call. Germline assignment: CDR1 SGHTA and CDR2 FQGTGA. The CDR3 is 12 residues long. V lost 2 bases and J 8 bases, leaving 7 bases between the germline ends. CDR3: CASSLFGHEQFF. In nucleotides, the CDR3 is TGTGCCAGCAGCTTATTTGGGCATGAGCAGTTCTTC.

The chain uses TRBV7-2 and TRBJ1-5; D is undetermined. V shed 1 base and J shed 2 bases, with 12 bases lying between them. CDR3 length: 16 amino acids. Germline V gene lookup returns CDR1 SGHTA and CDR2 FQGNSA. The CDR3 region is CASSLEVVFGNQPQHF. Here the CDR3 DNA reads TGTGCCAGCAGCTTAGAAGTCGTTTTTGGCAATCAGCCCCAGCATTTT.

This clone was observed a few times. The chain has TRBV7-2 and TRBJ2-1, with 8 bases that match TRBD2. The V gene's germline CDR1 is SGHTA and CDR2 FQGNSA. The CDR3 sequence is 15 residues long. V lost 2 bases to trimming and J lost 7 bases; unmatched junction nucleotides: 7. CDR3: CASSLSGGASNEQFF. For the CDR3, the DNA is TGTGCCAGCAGCTTAAGCGGGGGAGCCAGTAATGAGCAGTTCTTC. Using reference TRBV7-2 and TRBJ2-1 for the parts outside the CDR3, the full variable domain is GAGVSQSPSNKVTEKGKDVELRCDPISGHTALYWYRQSLGQGLEFLIYFQGNSAPDKSGLPSDRFSAERTGGSVSTLTIQRTQQEDSAVYLCASSLSGGASNEQFFGPGTRLTVL.

This clone was found a few times. This chain uses TRBV10-2 with TRBJ1-3; 8 bases agree with TRBD1. The CDR3 runs 15 residues. V was clipped by 3 bases and J by 2 bases; unmatched bases: 3. The germline V gene encodes CDR1 WSHSY and CDR2 SAAADI. CDR3 coding DNA: TGCGCCAGCAGTGACCGGACAGGGACTGGAAACACCATATATTTT. It yields the protein CASSDRTGTGNTIYF.

The chain carries TRBV7-2 and TRBJ2-1; TRBD2 matches at 10 bases. This CDR3 is built from 15 residues. Germline CDR1 and CDR2: SGHTA and FQGNSA. The V segment lost 5 bases and the J segment 2 bases; nucleotides outside the gene matches: 3. CDR3 region: CASSPSGGAYNEQFF. The CDR3, as DNA: TGTGCCAGCAGCCCGAGCGGGGGGGCCTACAATGAGCAGTTCTTC.

This clone showed up just a few times. The chain has TRBV18 and TRBJ1-4; D is possibly TRBD1 (5 bases). Germline V CDR1 and CDR2: KGHSH, LQKENI. There are 13 residues in the CDR3. The V end lost 4 bases, the J end lost 7 bases, and 10 bases lay between the germline ends. CDR3: CASSQGRGEKLFF. CDR3 DNA: TGTGCCAGCTCACAGGGACGGGGTGAAAAACTGTTTTTT.

This CDR3 is CASSPGSGGRPLHF. CDR3 coding DNA: TGTGCCAGCAGTCCGGGGTCGGGGGGGCGACCCCTCCACTTT. V is TRBV2 and J is TRBJ1-6; D perhaps matches TRBD1 (6 bases). The CDR3 sequence is 14 residues long. Between the trimmed V and J ends, which lost 5 bases and 12 bases, there was a span of 17 bases. Germline CDR1 and CDR2: SNHLY and FYNNEI.

This clone has a handful of counts. This CDR3 reads CASRPSAQETQYF. The CDR3 nucleotides are TGTGCCAGCAGACCCAGCGCCCAAGAGACCCAGTACTTC. The chain joins TRBV2 to TRBJ2-5; D is ambiguous. V was clipped by 6 bases and J by 1 base, with 9 bases between them. The CDR3 spans 13 residues. Germline V lookup: CDR1 SNHLY, CDR2 FYNNEI.

The V call is TRBV4-3, the J call TRBJ1-6; maybe TRBD1 (5 bases). This CDR3 is 18 amino acids long. The germline V gene encodes CDR1 LGHNA and CDR2 YSLEER. Trimming took 0 bases from V and 6 from J, leaving 18 bases between them. The chain's CDR3 is CASSQDILSGGVNSPLHF. The CDR3 DNA follows: TGCGCCAGCAGCCAAGATATCCTCTCCGGGGGGGTTAATTCACCCCTCCACTTT.

This clone has a single count. The V gene is TRBV5-6, the J gene TRBJ1-1; 7 positions match TRBD1. The germline V gene encodes CDR1 SGHDT and CDR2 YYEEEE. After removal of 2 bases from V and 5 bases from J, the junction contained 15 bases not matched to a gene. The CDR3 has 17 residues. CDR3 region: CASSLRITGDTETEAFF. In DNA form, the CDR3 reads TGTGCCAGCAGCTTACGAATCACAGGGGATACAGAGACTGAAGCTTTCTTT.

J is TRBJ1-2 and V is TRBV30; D unresolved. The CDR3 is 14 residues long. Trimming removed 4 bases at V and 7 bases at J, with 19 bases between. Germline V gene sequence: CDR1 GTSNPN, CDR2 SVGIG (reference sequence). This CDR3 is CAWKLGQIMPGYTF. CDR3 in DNA: TGTGCCTGGAAATTGGGCCAGATAATGCCTGGCTACACCTTC.

The V gene is TRBV19, the J gene TRBJ1-2; 7 bases are a match to TRBD1. CDR3 length: 13 amino acids. Per the germline V gene, CDR1 is LNHDA and CDR2 is SQIVND (reference sequence). Trimming at V came to 6 bases and at J to 7 bases, leaving 8 bases not matched to a gene. The CDR3 DNA follows: TGTGCCAGTAGCCGGGGGACAGCGGGTGGCTACACCTTC. This translates into CASSRGTAGGYTF.

This clone was observed many times. The CDR3 here is CASSSGTGGVYGYTF. CDR3 DNA: TGTGCCAGCAGCTCGGGGACAGGGGGAGTTTATGGCTACACCTTC. The genes are TRBV7-9 and TRBJ1-2; 11 bases fit TRBD1. J was trimmed by 5 bases and V by 4 bases; bases with no gene match: 6. This CDR3 contains 15 residues. Germline V gene data show CDR1 as SEHNR and CDR2 as FQNEAQ (reference sequence). Full variable domain (missing parts from reference TRBV7-9 and TRBJ1-2): DTGVSQNPRHKITKRGQNVTFRCDPISEHNRLYWYRQTLGQGPEFLTYFQNEAQLEKSRLLSDRFSAERPKGSFSTLEIQRTEQGDSAMYLCASSSGTGGVYGYTFGSGTRLTVV.

The V and J genes are TRBV11-3 and TRBJ2-5, with 7 bases that match TRBD2. The length of the CDR3 is 15 residues. Germline CDR1 is SGHNT and CDR2 is YENEEA. V dropped 0 bases and J dropped 6; count of bases not matched to a gene: 7. The CDR3 bases are TGTGCCAGCAGCTTAGATGGCGGGGGATTGAAGACCCAGTACTTC. This sequence encodes CASSLDGGGLKTQYF. The whole variable domain, filled in from reference TRBV11-3 and TRBJ2-5, reads EAGVVQSPRYKIIEKKQPVAFWCNPISGHNTLYWYLQNLGQGPELLIRYENEEAVDDSQLPKDRFSAERLKGVDSTLKIQPAELGDSAVYLCASSLDGGGLKTQYFGPGTRLLVL.

This clone has at least ten counts. Other DNA sequences of this sample code for an identical CDR3. The V and J genes are TRBV5-6 and TRBJ2-2; the D is unclear. Germline CDR1 SGHDT, CDR2 YYEEEE. The CDR3 sequence is 14 residues long. Trimming removed 0 bases from V and 2 bases from J, with 5 bases in between. The CDR3 nucleotides are TGTGCCAGCAGCTTGGGTTTAAACACCGGGGAGCTGTTTTTT. It yields the protein CASSLGLNTGELFF.

A few counts support this clone. The chain joins TRBV30 to TRBJ2-3, with D unclear. Germline CDR1 and CDR2: GTSNPN and SVGIG (reference sequence). V dropped 4 bases and J dropped 3 bases, with 5 bases sitting between them. The CDR3 has 11 residues. The CDR3 coding sequence is TGTGCCTGGACCGGGACAGATACGCAGTATTTT. Amino acid sequence: CAWTGTDTQYF.

This clone has just a few counts. The genes are TRBV6-5 and TRBJ2-1; TRBD1 matches at 12 bases. Germline CDR1 MNHEY, CDR2 SVGAGI. The CDR3 is made up of 15 amino acids. V shed 2 bases and J 6 bases; nucleotides not matched to a gene: 2. CDR3: CASSYGDRGRNEQFF. CDR3 nucleotide sequence: TGTGCCAGCAGTTACGGGGACAGGGGGCGCAATGAGCAGTTCTTC.

This clone has a count of ten or more. The chain recombines TRBV10-3 with TRBJ2-3, with TRBD2 matching 14 bases. V trimming: 9 bases; J trimming: 6 bases; junction bases outside the gene matches: 8. The CDR3 consists of 15 residues. Per germline, CDR1 ENHRY and CDR2 SYGVKD. The CDR3 sequence: CAIGLAGGHGDTQYF. As DNA, the CDR3 is TGTGCCATTGGACTAGCGGGGGGCCATGGGGATACGCAGTATTTT.

This clone was counted a few times. V gene TRBV28 combines with J gene TRBJ1-2; D perhaps matches TRBD1 (6 bases). The V gene's germline CDR1 is MDHEN and CDR2 SYDVKM. This CDR3 comprises 13 residues. V was pared by 2 bases and J by 2 bases, with 6 bases between. The CDR3 is CASSLGQNYGYTF. In DNA form, the CDR3 reads TGTGCCAGCAGTTTAGGACAGAACTATGGCTACACCTTC.